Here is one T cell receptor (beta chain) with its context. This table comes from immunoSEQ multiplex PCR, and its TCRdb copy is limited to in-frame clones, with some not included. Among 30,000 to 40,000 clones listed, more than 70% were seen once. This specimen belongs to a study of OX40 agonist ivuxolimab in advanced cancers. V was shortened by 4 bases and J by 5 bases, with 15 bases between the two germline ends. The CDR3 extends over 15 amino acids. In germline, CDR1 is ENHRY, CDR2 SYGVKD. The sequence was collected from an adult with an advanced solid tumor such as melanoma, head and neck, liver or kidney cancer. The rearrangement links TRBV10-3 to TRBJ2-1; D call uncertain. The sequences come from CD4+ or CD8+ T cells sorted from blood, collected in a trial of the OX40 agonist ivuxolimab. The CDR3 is CAISGSLEANNEQFF. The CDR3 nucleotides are TGTGCCATCAGTGGATCCTTAGAGGCTAACAATGAGCAGTTCTTC.